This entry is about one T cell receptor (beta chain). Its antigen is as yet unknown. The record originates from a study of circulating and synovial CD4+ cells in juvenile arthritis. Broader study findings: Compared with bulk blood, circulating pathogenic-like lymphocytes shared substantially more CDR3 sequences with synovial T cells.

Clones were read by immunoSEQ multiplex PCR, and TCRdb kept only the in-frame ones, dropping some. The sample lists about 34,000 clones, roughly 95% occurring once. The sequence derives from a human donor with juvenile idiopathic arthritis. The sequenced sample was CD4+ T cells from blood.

CDR3 loop: CASSLSGYGYTF. The CDR3 DNA is TGTGCCAGCAGTTTATCCGGCTATGGCTACACCTTC. The chain carries TRBV28 and TRBJ1-2; no definite D call. This CDR3 spans 12 amino acids. From germline, CDR1 is MDHEN and CDR2 SYDVKM. Deletions cut 1 base from V and 4 bases from J, with 4 bases between.